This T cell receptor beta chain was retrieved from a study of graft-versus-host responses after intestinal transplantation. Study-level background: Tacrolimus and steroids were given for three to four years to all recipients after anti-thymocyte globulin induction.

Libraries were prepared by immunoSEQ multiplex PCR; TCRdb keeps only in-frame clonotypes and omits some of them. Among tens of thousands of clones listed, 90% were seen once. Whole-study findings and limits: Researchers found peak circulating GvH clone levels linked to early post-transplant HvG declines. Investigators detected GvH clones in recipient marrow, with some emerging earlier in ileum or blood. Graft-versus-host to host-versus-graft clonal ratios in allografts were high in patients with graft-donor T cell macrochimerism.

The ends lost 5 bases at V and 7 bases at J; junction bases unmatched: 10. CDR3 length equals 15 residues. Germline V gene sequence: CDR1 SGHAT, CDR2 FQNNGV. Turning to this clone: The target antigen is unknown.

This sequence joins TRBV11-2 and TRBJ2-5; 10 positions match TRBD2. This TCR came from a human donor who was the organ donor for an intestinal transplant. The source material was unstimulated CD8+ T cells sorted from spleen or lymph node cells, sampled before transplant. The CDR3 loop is CASSRGTSDPGTQYF. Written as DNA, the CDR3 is TGTGCCAGCAGCAGGGGGACTAGCGACCCTGGGACCCAGTACTTC.